This T cell receptor beta chain derives from a study of cytomegalovirus exposure and HLA in healthy donors. Overall study results and limits: Among donors in an Asian-associated ancestry cluster, a later analysis reportedly found fewer N-insertions than the approximately 670-donor mean.

PCR used 60 Vbeta primers and 13 Jbeta primers. Here immunoSEQ multiplex PCR was the method, and the copy in TCRdb shows in-frame clones only, minus some. This sample yields 90,000 or so clones, of which more than 75% are seen a single time; around 25% belongs to the top ten. Regarding this clone: Its antigen is not known.

The ends were cut back, 2 bases at V and 1 base at J, with 9 bases in the middle. The CDR3 totals 15 residues. Per the germline V gene, CDR1 is KGHSH and CDR2 is LQKENI. Sequencing was performed on PBMCs. This sequence was found in a woman between 50 and 59 years old in good health and CMV-seropositive. The V and J genes are TRBV18 and TRBJ1-5; D unclear. The CDR3 nucleotides read TGTGCCAGCTCACCAGCGGGTGGGAGCAATCAGCCCCAGCATTTT. Translated: CASSPAGGSNQPQHF.